In this sample, the clone carrying this T cell receptor (beta chain) turned up once. CDR3 length: 12 amino acids. Germline V gives CDR1 GTSNPN, CDR2 SVGIG (reference sequence). Trimming removed 4 bases from V and 5 bases from J; junction bases left unmatched: 4. This entry comes from a study of identical twins. TCRdb fed the 5' RACE reads into MiXCR, producing one record per CDR3 protein. Of 450,000 or so distinct CDR3 sequences listed, 12% to 15% were seen once; the top ten hold approximately 0.52%. The same specimen was also included in a second study, on yellow fever vaccine responses in identical twins.

This chain links TRBV30 with TRBJ2-7, with 8 bases identical to TRBD2. The receptor comes from a woman between 18 and 29 years old in good health. Input material: CD4+ T cells sorted from blood. The CDR3 DNA reads as TGTGCCTGGAATGGCGGGGGGAACGAGCAGTACTTC. Translated, it gives CAWNGGGNEQYF.